One and the same sample provided the 4 T cell receptor beta chains below, sequenced in a study of shared clonotypes between healthy human individuals. Naive CD8 isolation took CD45RO-negative cells positively selected for CCR7 and excluded terminally differentiated effector memory CD45RA+ cells. Here immunoSEQ multiplex PCR was the method, and the copy in TCRdb shows in-frame clones only, minus some. The sample includes nearly 600,000 clones, around 95% of them seen just once. Sequencing used naive CD8+ T cells sorted from blood. These receptors were collected from a woman in her 30s in good health.

This rearrangement joins TRBV7-2 to TRBJ2-1, with TRBD2 matching 9 bases. The CDR3 has 17 residues. Germline V CDR1 and CDR2: SGHTA, FQGNSA. V lost 0 bases and J lost 3; bases outside the gene matches: 6. This CDR3 reads CASSLAPEREDYNEQFF. CDR3 DNA: TGTGCCAGCAGCTTAGCCCCGGAGCGGGAGGACTACAATGAGCAGTTCTTC.

This chain joins TRBV7-8 and TRBJ2-7; D might be TRBD1 (5 bases). The germline gives CDR1 SGHVS, CDR2 FQNEAQ. The V gene lost 8 bases and the J gene lost 6 bases, with 17 bases spanning the gap. The CDR3 is 13 amino acids. The CDR3 sequence: CASAQGRAAEQYF. The CDR3 nucleotides read TGTGCCAGCGCCCAGGGCAGGGCTGCCGAGCAGTACTTC.

The DNA for the CDR3 is TGTGCCAGCAGTCTCGGGACAGGGGCTGAAGCTTTCTTT. This gives the protein CASSLGTGAEAFF. This chain uses TRBV27 with TRBJ1-1; 10 bases match TRBD1. This CDR3 contains 13 residues. The J segment lost 6 bases and the V segment lost 5 bases, leaving 3 bases of the junction unmatched. The V gene's germline CDR1 is MNHEY and CDR2 SMNVEV (reference sequence).

The J gene is TRBJ2-5, the V gene TRBV30; TRBD2 matches at 7 bases. The DNA end is more similar to TRBJ2-7, so the J call may be wrong. This CDR3 region has 15 residues. Germline V gene lookup returns CDR1 GTSNPN and CDR2 SVGIG (reference sequence). Here the CDR3 DNA reads TGTGCCTGGAGTGACGGATTAGCGGGCTCCTACGAGCAGTACTTC. Encoded protein: CAWSDGLAGSYEQYF.